What follows describes a single T cell receptor (beta chain). Its cognate antigen is unknown. The PCR was carried out with 60 Vbeta primers and 13 Jbeta primers. Assay: immunoSEQ multiplex PCR; the TCRdb copy retains only in-frame clones and omits some. The table records about 160,000 clones, more than 75% of them present only once. This entry comes from a study of cytomegalovirus exposure and HLA in healthy donors. Study findings and constraints: Later examination showed HLA-associated TCR beta chains had greater clonal expansion than equally common others.

The TCR was taken from a man in his late teens or twenties in good health and CMV-seropositive. The sample was PBMCs.

For the CDR3, the DNA is TGCGCCAGCAGCCAAGGTGGGGCGGGGGGGAACAATGAGCAGTTCTTC. It translates to CASSQGGAGGNNEQFF. This chain links TRBV4-1 with TRBJ2-1; TRBD2 agrees at 9 bases. The CDR3 is 16 residues long. After removal of 1 base from V and 5 bases from J, the junction contained 6 bases not matched to a gene. CDR1 MGHRA and CDR2 YSYEKL come from the germline V gene.